These 13 T cell receptor beta chains originate from one sample sequenced in a study of beta chain features in type 1 diabetes. The investigators reverse transcribed all of the isolated RNA, so they sequenced expressed TCRB transcripts. Sequencing was performed with immunoSEQ multiplex PCR; in TCRdb, only in-frame clones are kept and a portion is missing. This sample has hundreds of thousands of clones, with roughly two thirds found just once. What was sequenced was naive CD4+ T cells from blood. All receptors come from a man aged 30-40 years in good health.

The genes are TRBV20-1 and TRBJ1-1; D perhaps matches TRBD1 (5 bases). The CDR3 contains 11 residues. CDR1 and CDR2 from the germline V gene are DFQATT and SNEGSKA (reference sequence). Trimming left V 6 bases short and J 11 bases short, with 16 bases between. The DNA for the CDR3 is TGCAGTGCGGGCGGGACCTTAAGGGCTTTCTTT. Protein product: CSAGGTLRAFF.

The chain combines TRBV23-1 with TRBJ1-5; TRBD1 agrees at 10 bases. TRBV23-1 falls under the ORF class, with uncertain function. This CDR3 contains 19 residues. Germline trimming cut 3 bases from V and 2 bases from J; bases unmatched to any gene: 13. The CDR3 bases are TGCGCCAGCAGTCAGAGCCGGGACAGGGGAAGGGAGGGCAATCAGCCCCAGCATTTT. It translates to CASSQSRDRGREGNQPQHF.

The chain links TRBV30 to TRBJ2-1; D might be TRBD1 or TRBD2, each matching 5 bases. This CDR3 region has 12 residues. The germline V gene encodes CDR1 GTSNPN and CDR2 SVGIG (reference sequence). Trimming stripped 8 bases from V and 4 bases from J, with 12 bases between. CDR3 sequence reads: CAGGTGYNEQFF. The CDR3 DNA sequence: TGTGCCGGAGGCACAGGATACAATGAGCAGTTCTTC.

A word on this clone: Other DNA sequences of this sample code for an identical CDR3. This rearrangement joins TRBV29-1 to TRBJ1-1, with D unclear. The germline gives CDR1 SQVTM, CDR2 ANQGSEA. This CDR3 is 13 amino acids long. V lost 6 bases to trimming and J lost 0 bases, with 11 bases between them. The CDR3 DNA reads TGCAGCGTCGCCGGTCACCTGAACACTGAAGCTTTCTTT. Translating it yields CSVAGHLNTEAFF.

Concerning this clone: This CDR3 is also generated by other DNA sequences in the sample. The CDR3 sequence: CASSLDRGLYNEQFF. CDR3 nucleotide sequence: TGTGCCAGCAGCTTAGACAGGGGCCTCTACAATGAGCAGTTCTTC. The V gene is TRBV7-8, the J gene TRBJ2-1, with 7 positions matching TRBD1. J gave up 3 bases and V 1 base, and 3 bases lay outside the gene matches. Germline-derived CDR1 and CDR2 are SGHVS and FQNEAQ. There are 15 residues in the CDR3.

This chain connects TRBV9 to TRBJ2-1, with unresolved D. The CDR3 extends over 16 amino acids. V was cut by 4 bases and J by 0 bases, with 14 bases left in between. Germline V lookup: CDR1 SGDLS, CDR2 YYNGEE. CDR3 bases: TGTGCCAGCAGCCCACTACCTTCGAGCTCCTACAATGAGCAGTTCTTC. Its protein is CASSPLPSSSYNEQFF.

The chain combines TRBV11-2 with TRBJ2-3; D unclear. The V end was cut by 5 bases, the J end by 7 bases, with 10 bases between. The CDR3 length is 12 residues. From germline, CDR1 is SGHAT and CDR2 FQNNGV. Written as DNA, the CDR3 is TGTGCCAGCAGCCTTATAGAGAATACGCAGTATTTT. It codes for CASSLIENTQYF.

The CDR3 DNA sequence: TGTGCCAGCAGCTTAGATGTACTAGCGGGAGGACATTCCGAGCAGTACTTC. It is translated as CASSLDVLAGGHSEQYF. This chain uses TRBV7-9 with TRBJ2-7, with 12 bases lining up with TRBD2. Germline CDR1 and CDR2: SEHNR and FQNEAQ (reference sequence). V shed 1 base, J shed 6 bases, and the junction held 10 bases outside the gene matches. CDR3 length equals 17 residues.

The chain employs TRBV6-5 and TRBJ2-7; D ambiguous. This CDR3 comprises 14 residues. Germline CDR1 reads MNHEY; CDR2 reads SVGAGI. V gave up 2 bases and J gave up 1 base, with 9 bases separating them. The CDR3: CASSYRSRSYEQYF. The CDR3 DNA reads TGTGCCAGCAGTTACAGGTCCAGGTCCTACGAGCAGTACTTC.

This chain links TRBV10-3 with TRBJ2-3; no firm D call. The germline V gene encodes CDR1 ENHRY and CDR2 SYGVKD. The CDR3 sequence is 12 residues long. The V and J ends lost 3 bases and 4 bases respectively, with 5 bases between them. The CDR3 DNA follows: TGTGCCATCAGTGAAATGCCAGATACGCAGTATTTT. Protein: CAISEMPDTQYF.

The chain couples TRBV7-2 to TRBJ2-3; D perhaps matches TRBD2 (6 bases). V dropped 5 bases and J dropped 0 bases, with 12 bases sitting between them. CDR3 size: 15 residues. Germline V lookup: CDR1 SGHTA, CDR2 FQGNSA. The CDR3 loop reads CASSGLLTSTDTQYF. The CDR3 DNA reads TGTGCCAGCAGCGGACTACTCACTAGCACAGATACGCAGTATTTT.

Concerning this clone itself: Germline is not matched at one junction end, which may reflect a read error. The rearrangement joins TRBV30 to TRBJ1-6; D is possibly TRBD1 (6 bases). Germline assignment: CDR1 GTSNPN and CDR2 SVGIG (reference sequence). The CDR3 runs to 14 residues. Here the CDR3 reads CAWNLDSYYSPLHF. CDR3 nucleotides: TGTGCCTGGAACCTGGACAGCTATTATTCACCCCTCCACTTT.

This clone was seen more than once but under ten times. This sequence joins TRBV29-1 and TRBJ2-5; 10 bases map to TRBD2. In germline, CDR1 is SQVTM, CDR2 ANQGSEA. After removal of 4 bases from V and 5 bases from J, the junction contained 10 bases not matched to a gene. The CDR3 spans 15 residues. The CDR3 nucleotides are TGCAGCGTTGGGGCCGCCGGGACTAGCGTTGAGACCCAGTACTTC. Translated, it gives CSVGAAGTSVETQYF.